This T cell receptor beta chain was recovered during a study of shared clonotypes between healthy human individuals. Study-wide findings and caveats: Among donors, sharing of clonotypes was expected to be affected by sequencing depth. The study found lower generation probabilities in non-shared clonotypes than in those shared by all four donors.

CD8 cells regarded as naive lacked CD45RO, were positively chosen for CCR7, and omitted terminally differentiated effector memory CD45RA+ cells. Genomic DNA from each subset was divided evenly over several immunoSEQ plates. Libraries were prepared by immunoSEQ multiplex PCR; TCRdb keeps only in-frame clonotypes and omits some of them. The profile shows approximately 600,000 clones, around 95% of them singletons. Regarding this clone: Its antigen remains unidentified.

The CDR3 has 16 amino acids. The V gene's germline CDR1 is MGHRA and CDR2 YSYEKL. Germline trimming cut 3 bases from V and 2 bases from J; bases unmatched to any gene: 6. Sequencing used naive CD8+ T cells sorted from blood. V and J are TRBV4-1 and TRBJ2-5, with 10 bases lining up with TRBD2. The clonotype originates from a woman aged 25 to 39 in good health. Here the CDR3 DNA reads TGCGCCAGCAGCCACGTCCGGACTAGCGGACAAGAGACCCAGTACTTC. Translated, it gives CASSHVRTSGQETQYF.